Listed below are T cell receptor beta chains from one sample, sequenced in a study of T cells in localized non-small cell lung cancer. Profiling relied on immunoSEQ multiplex PCR, and the TCRdb table lists in-frame clones only, not all of them. In the table there are roughly 13,000 clones, approximately 88% of which are singletons. This sample comprised peripheral blood, obtained before any cancer treatment. The receptors come from an older male donor with stage I squamous cell lung carcinoma. Each CDR3 is given with its conserved first and last residue. Each record gives: J gene, clone size, V gene, D gene, CDR3 DNA, CDR3 protein. D genes are given only for firm matches. Some rows have no size entry. The others give once, few or many, or a class for an expanded clone.

j_gene: TRBJ2-5; abundance: -; v_gene: TRBV6-1; d_gene: TRBD2; CDR3nt: TGTGCCAGTAGACTGAGCGGGAGATCAGAGACCCAGTACTTC; CDR3aa: CASRLSGRSETQYF
j_gene: TRBJ1-1; abundance: few; v_gene: TRBV4-1; d_gene: -; CDR3nt: TGCGCCAGCAGCCAAGCAGGGACACGAGAAGCTTTCTTT; CDR3aa: CASSQAGTREAFF
j_gene: TRBJ1-2; abundance: few; v_gene: TRBV5-6; d_gene: TRBD1; CDR3nt: TGTGCCAGCAGCTTGCCAACCCCGGGACAGCGAAACTATGGCTACACCTTC; CDR3aa: CASSLPTPGQRNYGYTF
j_gene: TRBJ2-7; abundance: -; v_gene: TRBV5-1; d_gene: TRBD2; CDR3nt: TGCGCCAGCAGCCCTAGACTAGCGGACTACGAGCAGTACTTC; CDR3aa: CASSPRLADYEQYF
j_gene: TRBJ2-2; abundance: -; v_gene: TRBV12-5; d_gene: TRBD1; CDR3nt: TGTGCTAGTGGGCGGACAGGGAGAAACACCGGGGAGCTGTTTTTT; CDR3aa: CASGRTGRNTGELFF
j_gene: TRBJ2-5; abundance: -; v_gene: TRBV5-4; d_gene: TRBD2; CDR3nt: TGTGCCAGCAGCTTGGGGGGGCTAGCGGGACTCCAAGAGACCCAGTACTTC; CDR3aa: CASSLGGLAGLQETQYF
j_gene: TRBJ2-7; abundance: -; v_gene: TRBV6-1; d_gene: -; CDR3nt: TGTGCCAGCAGTGAATACATGGCCTACGAGCAGTACTTC; CDR3aa: CASSEYMAYEQYF
j_gene: TRBJ1-2; abundance: few; v_gene: TRBV5-4; d_gene: TRBD1; CDR3nt: TGTGCCAGCAGCTTAAGGGGACAGGGAGGCGGCTACACCTTC; CDR3aa: CASSLRGQGGGYTF
j_gene: TRBJ1-3; abundance: -; v_gene: TRBV9; d_gene: -; CDR3nt: TGTGCCAGCATCCCCCCGGGCTTT; CDR3aa: CASIPPGF
j_gene: TRBJ1-2; abundance: -; v_gene: TRBV7-2; d_gene: -; CDR3nt: TGTGCCAGCAGCTCAGGAATCTATGGCTACACCTTC; CDR3aa: CASSSGIYGYTF